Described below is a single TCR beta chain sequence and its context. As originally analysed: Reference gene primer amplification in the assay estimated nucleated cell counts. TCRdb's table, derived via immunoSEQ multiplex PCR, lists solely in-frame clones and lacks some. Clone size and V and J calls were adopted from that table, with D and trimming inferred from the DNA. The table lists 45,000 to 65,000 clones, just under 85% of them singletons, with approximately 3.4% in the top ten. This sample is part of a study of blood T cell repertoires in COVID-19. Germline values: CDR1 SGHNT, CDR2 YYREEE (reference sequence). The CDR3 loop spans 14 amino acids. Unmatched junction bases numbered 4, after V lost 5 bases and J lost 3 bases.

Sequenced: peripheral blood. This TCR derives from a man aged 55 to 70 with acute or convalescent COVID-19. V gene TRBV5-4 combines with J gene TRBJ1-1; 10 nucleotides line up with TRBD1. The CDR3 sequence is CASRRQGADTEAFF. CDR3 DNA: TGTGCCAGCAGGCGACAGGGGGCGGACACTGAAGCTTTCTTT.